This record concerns one T cell receptor beta chain sequence. Produced via immunoSEQ multiplex PCR; TCRdb's table is partial and in-frame only. The table has about 220,000 clones, roughly 87% seen once. This entry is derived from a study of blood T cell repertoires in COVID-19. At the level of the study: In each case, the material was cDNA or gDNA derived from T cells, B-cell-depleted T cells, or PBMCs.

This CDR3 comprises 17 residues. V shed 4 bases and J shed 0 bases, with 21 bases lying between them. Per the germline V gene, CDR1 is GTSNPN and CDR2 is SVGIG (reference sequence). The rearrangement uses TRBV30 and TRBJ1-1; D possibly corresponds to TRBD1 (6 bases). This receptor was obtained from a man aged 35 to 55 with active or convalescent COVID-19. The sample was peripheral blood. CDR3 sequence (DNA): TGTGCCTGGACCGACCTCCGGGACAACCGCATGAACACTGAAGCTTTCTTT. This gives the protein CAWTDLRDNRMNTEAFF. Full variable domain (outside the CDR3, taken from reference TRBV30 and TRBJ1-1): SQTIHQWPATLVQPVGSPLSLECTVEGTSNPNLYWYRQAAGRGLQLLFYSVGIGQISSEVPQNLSASRPQDRQFILSSKKLLLSDSGFYLCAWTDLRDNRMNTEAFFGQGTRLTVV.